A single sample is the source of the 21 T cell receptor beta chains below, sequenced in a study of memory CD4+ T cells and cytomegalovirus serostatus. The protocol was immunoSEQ multiplex PCR, while the TCRdb copy is restricted to in-frame clones and leaves out a portion. The sample includes 50,000 to 70,000 clones, 65% to 80% of them seen just once. Single viable CD3+CD4+CD8-CD45RO+ cells were sorted as the memory CD4+ T cells. Material for sequencing was memory CD4+ T cells from blood. The source of these receptors is an adult in good health and CMV-seronegative.

This rearrangement joins TRBV9 to TRBJ2-7, with TRBD1 identical over 7 bases. The CDR3 has 14 amino acids. Germline CDR1 SGDLS, CDR2 YYNGEE. V was clipped by 4 bases and J by 0 bases; unmatched bases: 4. CDR3 loop: CASSPQGSSYEQYF. DNA of the CDR3: TGTGCCAGCAGCCCACAGGGGAGCTCCTACGAGCAGTACTTC.

This sequence joins TRBV9 and TRBJ2-3, with a weak D call TRBD2 (5 bases). V lost 0 bases and J lost 2, with 10 bases in between. The CDR3 contains 15 residues. Germline V gene lookup returns CDR1 SGDLS and CDR2 YYNGEE. CDR3 amino acids: CASSVEKRPTDTQYF. The CDR3, as DNA: TGTGCCAGCAGCGTAGAAAAGCGGCCCACAGATACGCAGTATTTT.

This clone appeared a single time. As DNA, the CDR3 is TGTGCCAGCAGAGAGGGGGGGGGCGCGGAGTACTTC. It yields the protein CASREGGGAEYF. This rearrangement joins TRBV6-1 to TRBJ2-4; D is possibly TRBD2 (7 bases). The ends were cut back, 6 bases at V and 14 bases at J, with 17 bases in the middle. CDR1 and CDR2 (germline): MNHNS, SASEGT. This CDR3 comprises 12 residues.

With regard to this clone: The same CDR3 can be traced to other DNA sequences in this sample. The chain recombines TRBV19 with TRBJ1-2, with no clear D. With 3 bases removed from V and 2 bases from J, the gap between germline ends came to 7 bases. Germline CDR1 and CDR2: LNHDA and SQIVND (reference sequence). This CDR3 comprises 13 residues. The chain's CDR3 is CASSMGRNYGYTF. For the CDR3, the DNA is TGTGCCAGTAGTATGGGCAGAAACTATGGCTACACCTTC.

The rearrangement uses TRBV27 and TRBJ2-5; TRBD2 is a possible D gene (5 bases). The CDR3 consists of 13 residues. Between the trimmed V and J ends, which lost 0 bases and 5 bases, there was a span of 7 bases. The germline gives CDR1 MNHEY, CDR2 SMNVEV (reference sequence). CDR3 nucleotides: TGTGCCAGCAGTTTATCGTGGGAGGAGACCCAGTACTTC. This codes for CASSLSWEETQYF.

V gene TRBV18 combines with J gene TRBJ1-1, with a possible D match to TRBD1 (6 bases). Germline values: CDR1 KGHSH, CDR2 LQKENI. CDR3 length: 12 amino acids. Deletions cut 2 bases from V and 11 bases from J, with 12 bases between. Here the CDR3 reads CASSPDTGRAFF. DNA for the CDR3: TGTGCCAGCTCACCAGATACAGGGAGGGCTTTCTTT.

The chain recombines TRBV5-1 with TRBJ2-3; TRBD2 aligns across 8 bases. CDR3 length: 17 amino acids. V gave up 4 bases and J gave up 1 base; unmatched junction bases: 11. The germline V gene has CDR1 SGHRS and CDR2 YFSETQ. CDR3 sequence reads: CASSIKAGAAGTDTQYF. The CDR3, as DNA: TGCGCCAGCAGCATTAAAGCGGGAGCGGCAGGCACAGATACGCAGTATTTT.

This chain connects TRBV7-2 to TRBJ2-1, with 8 bases aligning to TRBD2. The CDR3 runs 14 residues. Unmatched junction bases numbered 4, after V lost 7 bases and J lost 2 bases. From germline, CDR1 is SGHTA and CDR2 FQGNSA. CDR3 sequence reads: CASIKRGTYNEQFF. The CDR3 region has the DNA TGTGCCAGCATTAAGCGGGGGACCTACAATGAGCAGTTCTTC.

This chain links TRBV28 with TRBJ1-3; 7 bases match TRBD1. Unmatched junction bases numbered 6, after V lost 7 bases and J lost 0 bases. The germline gives CDR1 MDHEN, CDR2 SYDVKM. The CDR3 loop spans 15 amino acids. The CDR3, as DNA: TGTGCCAGCAATAAACAGGGGACCTCTGGAAACACCATATATTTT. It is translated as CASNKQGTSGNTIYF.

CDR3 in DNA: TGTGCCAGCAGTTGGCAAAAACCCTACGAGCAGTACTTC. As protein: CASSWQKPYEQYF. This chain joins TRBV27 and TRBJ2-7; no clear D gene. Germline V gene sequence: CDR1 MNHEY, CDR2 SMNVEV (reference sequence). Trimming stripped 4 bases from V and 2 bases from J, with 9 bases between. CDR3 length: 13 residues.

The chain is built from TRBV6-6 and TRBJ1-1; D is uncertain. Per germline, CDR1 MNHNY and CDR2 SVGAGI (reference sequence). This CDR3 has 12 residues. Trimming took 4 bases from V and 7 from J, leaving 10 bases between them. The DNA for the CDR3 is TGTGCCAGCAGTTTGGTCACAGATGAAGCTTTCTTT. Translating it yields CASSLVTDEAFF.

The rearrangement links TRBV19 to TRBJ2-3, with D uncertain. From germline, CDR1 is LNHDA and CDR2 SQIVND (reference sequence). The V end was cut by 6 bases, the J end by 5 bases, with 15 bases between. This CDR3 is built from 14 residues. CDR3 protein: CASRHRTTKDTQYF. CDR3 coding DNA: TGTGCCAGTAGACATCGAACGACCAAAGATACGCAGTATTTT.

The chain has TRBV28 and TRBJ1-4; TRBD1 matches 7 bases. The CDR3 covers 13 residues. Per germline, CDR1 MDHEN and CDR2 SYDVKM. V lost 2 bases, J lost 6 bases, and 0 bases stayed unmatched. This CDR3 is CASSLDRDEKLFF. CDR3 nucleotide sequence: TGTGCCAGCAGTTTAGACAGGGATGAAAAACTGTTTTTT.

The V and J genes are TRBV15 and TRBJ2-6, with D tentatively TRBD2 (7 bases). Trimming took off 11 bases at V and 2 bases at J, with 16 bases between the two ends. The germline V gene encodes CDR1 LNHNV and CDR2 YYDKDF (reference sequence). CDR3 length: 15 amino acids. CDR3 nucleotide sequence: TGTGCCTCCGGACTAGGGGGACCTGGGGCCAACGTCCTGACTTTC. Translation: CASGLGGPGANVLTF.

This chain joins TRBV12-1 and TRBJ1-1; no check of the table's D call, TRBD1, against the DNA was made. TRBV12-1 is a pseudogene segment. The CDR3 consists of 15 residues. The DNA of the CDR3 is TGTGCCAGCAGCTTTTCTCGGACATCGAACACTGAAGCTTTCTTT. Translating it yields CASSFSRTSNTEAFF.

The chain has TRBV18 and TRBJ2-7; D may be TRBD1 or TRBD2 (5 bases each). Germline V CDR1 and CDR2: KGHSH, LQKENI. V gave up 3 bases and J gave up 9 bases, with 15 bases separating them. The CDR3 has 13 amino acids. The CDR3 sequence is CASSPGSPGPQYF. CDR3 bases: TGTGCCAGCTCACCGGGATCCCCGGGGCCGCAGTACTTC.

J is TRBJ2-2 and V is TRBV7-2; no definite D call. The CDR3 length is 12 residues. Trimming left V 6 bases short and J 1 base short, with 3 bases between. Germline V CDR1 and CDR2: SGHTA, FQGNSA. CDR3 sequence: CASRENTGELFF. Here the CDR3 DNA reads TGTGCCAGCAGAGAGAACACCGGGGAGCTGTTTTTT.

Only one count was recorded for this clone. The V gene is TRBV5-1, the J gene TRBJ1-2, with D possibly being TRBD1 (6 bases). Deletions cut 8 bases from V and 4 bases from J, with 21 bases between. Per the germline V gene, CDR1 is SGHRS and CDR2 is YFSETQ. The CDR3 length is 15 residues. The DNA of the CDR3 is TGCGCCAGTAGTGACAGGACCGGGTCGCTCTATGGCTACACCTTC. Protein: CASSDRTGSLYGYTF.

The chain has TRBV2 and TRBJ1-1; D gene unclear. Germline lookup yields CDR1 SNHLY and CDR2 FYNNEI. Trimming shortened V by 8 bases and J by 1 base, and 14 bases separated the two germline ends. The CDR3 has 14 residues. Here the CDR3 DNA reads TGTGCCAGCGTCCCCCCGGGCCCGAACACTGAAGCTTTCTTT. Amino acids: CASVPPGPNTEAFF.

V is TRBV12-5 and J is TRBJ2-3; tentatively, D is TRBD2 (5 bases). CDR1 and CDR2 (germline): LGHNT, FRNRAP. V lost 6 bases to trimming and J lost 6 bases, with 13 bases between them. This CDR3 contains 13 residues. Written as DNA, the CDR3 is TGTGCTAGTGGAGCCCTAGCATCCGATACGCAGTATTTT. Translation gives CASGALASDTQYF.

V gene TRBV10-1 combines with J gene TRBJ1-5, with a possible D match to TRBD1 (5 bases). This CDR3 contains 13 residues. Germline V CDR1 and CDR2: WNHNN, SYGVQD (reference sequence). V dropped 9 bases and J dropped 11 bases, with 20 bases sitting between them. CDR3: CARRGTLVKSQHF. The CDR3 DNA reads as TGCGCCAGGAGAGGGACCTTGGTCAAGTCCCAGCATTTT.